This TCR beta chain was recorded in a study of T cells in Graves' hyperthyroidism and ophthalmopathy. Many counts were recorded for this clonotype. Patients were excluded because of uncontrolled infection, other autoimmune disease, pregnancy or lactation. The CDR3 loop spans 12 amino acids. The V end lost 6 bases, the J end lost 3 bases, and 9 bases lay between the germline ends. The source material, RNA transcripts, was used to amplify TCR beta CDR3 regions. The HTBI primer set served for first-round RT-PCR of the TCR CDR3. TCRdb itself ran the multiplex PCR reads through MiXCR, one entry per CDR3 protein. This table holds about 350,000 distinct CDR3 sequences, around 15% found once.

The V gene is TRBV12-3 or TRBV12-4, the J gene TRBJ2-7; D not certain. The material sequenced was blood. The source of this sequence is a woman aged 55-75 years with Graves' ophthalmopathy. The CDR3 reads CASSPNDYEQYF. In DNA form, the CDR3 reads TGTGCCAGCAGCCCAAACGACTACGAGCAGTACTTC.